The 30 T cell receptor beta chains below come from one sample, sequenced in a study of CD8 T cells in Susac syndrome. Reverse transcription of 0.5 to 1 ug RNA was carried out with random hexamers. In TCRdb, the immunoSEQ multiplex PCR reads were re-called with MiXCR into one record per CDR3 protein. The sample shows under 150,000 distinct CDR3 sequences, approximately 95% of them seen only once. Specimen: CD8+ T cells from PBMCs. The receptors originated from a human donor in good health.

The V and J genes are TRBV29-1 and TRBJ2-3; D is uncertain. This CDR3 contains 12 residues. CDR1 and CDR2 from the germline V gene are SQVTM and ANQGSEA. The V gene lost 7 bases and the J gene lost 0 bases, with 8 bases spanning the gap. The CDR3 DNA reads TGCAGCGGTTGGGGTAGCACAGATACGCAGTATTTT. This encodes CSGWGSTDTQYF.

The chain carries TRBV6-2 or TRBV6-3 and TRBJ2-5, with 8 bases identical to TRBD1. Germline CDR1 is MNHEY and CDR2 is SVGEGT. This CDR3 comprises 12 residues. Unmatched junction bases numbered 3, after V lost 6 bases and J lost 6 bases. Here the CDR3 reads CASRTGVQTQYF. The DNA for the CDR3 is TGTGCCAGCAGGACAGGGGTGCAGACCCAGTACTTC.

J is TRBJ2-3 and V is TRBV12-3 or TRBV12-4; D gene uncertain. The CDR3 contains 13 residues. The ends were cut back, 5 bases at V and 6 bases at J, with 12 bases in the middle. In nucleotides, the CDR3 is TGTGCCAGCAGTCCCTCCCCGAGGGATACGCAGTATTTT. As protein: CASSPSPRDTQYF.

The J gene is TRBJ2-4, the V gene TRBV6-1; perhaps TRBD1 as D (6 bases). The CDR3 runs to 15 residues. V gave up 9 bases and J gave up 1 base, with 16 bases separating them. In germline, CDR1 is MNHNS, CDR2 SASEGT. The CDR3 protein is CASVQGGSAKNIQYF. CDR3 sequence (DNA): TGTGCCAGTGTACAGGGCGGAAGCGCCAAAAACATTCAGTACTTC.

This clonotype was counted a single time. V and J are TRBV12-3 or TRBV12-4 and TRBJ2-1; 7 bases are shared with TRBD2. The CDR3 sequence is 14 residues long. J lost 8 bases, V lost 4 bases, and 8 bases had no gene match. CDR3 loop: CASSSGGSSDEQFF. In nucleotides, the CDR3 is TGTGCCAGCAGTTCAGGCGGGAGTAGTGATGAGCAGTTCTTC.

This chain uses TRBV23-1 with TRBJ2-1; D call uncertain. TRBV23-1 is an ORF, with its function uncertain. Trimming cost V 3 bases and J 6 bases, with 12 bases left between them. The CDR3 sequence is 14 residues long. CDR3 DNA sequence: TGCGCCAGCAGTCAGGGTGGCACTGGCAATGAGCAGTTCTTC. Protein: CASSQGGTGNEQFF.

The chain employs TRBV29-1 and TRBJ1-1; 7 positions match TRBD1. CDR1 and CDR2 (germline): SQVTM, ANQGSEA. CDR3 length equals 12 residues. V gave up 8 bases and J gave up 1 base; unmatched junction bases: 4. Here the CDR3 DNA reads TGCAGCACAGGGGCCGGGAACACTGAAGCTTTCTTT. Protein: CSTGAGNTEAFF.

The chain links TRBV5-4 to TRBJ2-2; no clear D. Trimming took off 2 bases at V and 8 bases at J, with 7 bases between the two ends. The CDR3 has 12 amino acids. The germline V gene has CDR1 SGHNT and CDR2 YYREEE (reference sequence). This CDR3 reads CASSFDGGELFF. The CDR3 DNA is TGTGCCAGCAGCTTCGACGGAGGGGAGCTGTTTTTT.

This chain links TRBV12-3 or TRBV12-4 with TRBJ1-1; D not resolved. The CDR3 runs 13 residues. Trimming removed 4 bases from V and 0 bases from J, with 6 bases in between. The CDR3 bases are TGTGCCAGCAGTTCGAGCCTGAACACTGAAGCTTTCTTT. It specifies CASSSSLNTEAFF.

A word on this clonotype: A junction boundary mismatches the germline segment, possibly from a read error. This sequence joins TRBV6-2 or TRBV6-3 and TRBJ2-7; possible D gene TRBD2, 6 bases. Germline lookup yields CDR1 MNHEY and CDR2 SVGEGT. This CDR3 has 13 amino acids. CDR3 coding DNA: TGTGCTAGCACCATCGGGGGATTCTACGAGCAGTACTTC. Translation: CASTIGGFYEQYF.

The chain employs TRBV7-8 and TRBJ2-7; no reliable D call. Between the trimmed V and J ends, which lost 0 bases and 5 bases, there was a span of 14 bases. This CDR3 is built from 15 residues. Germline CDR1 and CDR2: SGHVS and FQNEAQ. DNA of the CDR3: TGTGCCAGCAGCTTAGCGTCTAGGTCGGACGACGAGCAGTACTTC. Translating it yields CASSLASRSDDEQYF. Based on the CDR3 plus reference TRBV7-8 and TRBJ2-7, the full variable domain is GAGVSQSPRYKVAKRGQDVALRCDPISGHVSLFWYQQALGQGPEFLTYFQNEAQLDKSGLPSDRFFAERPEGSVSTLKIQRTQQEDSAVYLCASSLASRSDDEQYFGPGTRLTVT.

The chain joins TRBV27 to TRBJ2-7; possible D gene TRBD2, 6 bases. The germline V gene has CDR1 MNHEY and CDR2 SMNVEV (reference sequence). V was clipped by 6 bases and J by 2 bases, with 14 bases between them. The CDR3 is 14 residues long. CDR3 amino acids: CASSGGPDPYEQYF. CDR3 coding DNA: TGTGCCAGCAGCGGGGGACCAGATCCCTACGAGCAGTACTTC.

The J gene is TRBJ2-3, the V gene TRBV28; D uncertain. V was clipped by 10 bases and J by 1 base, with 12 bases between them. Germline V gene lookup returns CDR1 MDHEN and CDR2 SYDVKM. There are 13 residues in the CDR3. CDR3 protein: CATRLGGTDTQYF. CDR3 nucleotide sequence: TGTGCCACCAGGCTTGGCGGCACAGATACGCAGTATTTT.

This chain uses TRBV19 with TRBJ1-1; 8 nucleotides match TRBD1. CDR1 is LNHDA, CDR2 SQIVND, per germline (reference sequence). With V trimmed by 6 bases and J by 3 bases, 0 bases remained unmatched. The CDR3 sequence is 12 residues long. The CDR3 DNA is TGTGCCAGTAGGACAGGGGACACTGAAGCTTTCTTT. This translates into CASRTGDTEAFF.

This sequence joins TRBV7-3 and TRBJ2-5, with a tentative D call TRBD1 (5 bases). The CDR3 spans 13 residues. Germline V gives CDR1 SGHTA, CDR2 FQGTGA. V gave up 2 bases and J gave up 7 bases, with 11 bases separating them. CDR3 nucleotide sequence: TGTGCCAGCAGCTTATACCAGGGATGGACCCAGTACTTC. Encoded protein: CASSLYQGWTQYF.

The rearrangement links TRBV28 to TRBJ1-5, with a weak D call TRBD1 (5 bases). Germline CDR1 MDHEN, CDR2 SYDVKM. This CDR3 is built from 15 residues. Trimming cost V 2 bases and J 7 bases, with 15 bases left between them. CDR3 DNA sequence: TGTGCCAGCAGTTTAATAGGGACGGTACGGCAGCCCCAGCATTTT. Translating it yields CASSLIGTVRQPQHF. The full variable domain, with the rest looked up from reference TRBV28 and TRBJ1-5, is DVKVTQSSRYLVKRTGEKVFLECVQDMDHENMFWYRQDPGLGLRLIYFSYDVKMKEKGDIPEGYSVSREKKERFSLILESASTNQTSMYLCASSLIGTVRQPQHFGDGTRLSIL.

This clonotype has only one observation. This chain links TRBV7-9 with TRBJ2-3, with 7 bases aligning to TRBD2. The V gene end was trimmed by 5 bases and the J gene end by 1 base; junction bases not matched to a gene: 15. The CDR3 covers 18 residues. Per the germline V gene, CDR1 is SEHNR and CDR2 is FQNEAQ (reference sequence). CDR3 DNA sequence: TGTGCCAGCAGCCCGAACTTCCTGGCTAGCGGTGGCACAGATACGCAGTATTTT. This translates into CASSPNFLASGGTDTQYF. The full variable domain, in which reference TRBV7-9 and TRBJ2-3 provide the parts outside the CDR3, is DTGVSQNPRHKITKRGQNVTFRCDPISEHNRLYWYRQTLGQGPEFLTYFQNEAQLEKSRLLSDRFSAERPKGSFSTLEIQRTEQGDSAMYLCASSPNFLASGGTDTQYFGPGTRLTVL.

V and J are TRBV20-1 and TRBJ2-1; a possible D gene is TRBD2 (6 bases). The CDR3 contains 15 residues. Per germline, CDR1 DFQATT and CDR2 SNEGSKA (reference sequence). Trimming took 5 bases from V and 7 from J, leaving 21 bases between them. The CDR3 nucleotides are TGCAGTGCTTGGGACGTGGCGGGATGGAAAAATGAGCAGTTCTTC. Translated: CSAWDVAGWKNEQFF.

The genes are TRBV7-2 and TRBJ2-2; D assignment may be TRBD1 or TRBD2 (5 bases each). Between the trimmed V and J ends, which lost 2 bases and 0 bases, there was a span of 13 bases. Germline CDR1 is SGHTA and CDR2 is FQGNSA. The CDR3 spans 17 residues. The CDR3 sequence: CASSLTGPPPNTGELFF. In nucleotides, the CDR3 is TGTGCCAGCAGCTTAACGGGACCTCCCCCGAACACCGGGGAGCTGTTTTTT.

The chain employs TRBV15 and TRBJ1-2; 7 positions match TRBD1. J lost 0 bases, V lost 0 bases, and 1 base had no gene match. The CDR3 spans 15 residues. Germline-derived CDR1 and CDR2 are LNHNV and YYDKDF (reference sequence). The CDR3 sequence: CATSREGTANYGYTF. In DNA, the CDR3 is TGTGCCACCAGCAGAGAGGGGACAGCTAACTATGGCTACACCTTC.

The chain employs TRBV27 and TRBJ2-3, with D hard to call. Germline V CDR1 and CDR2: MNHEY, SMNVEV (reference sequence). Deletions cut 6 bases from V and 1 base from J, with 11 bases between. The CDR3 is 14 amino acids. The CDR3, as DNA: TGTGCCAGCAGCCGCAGAGTGGGCACAGATACGCAGTATTTT. Encoded protein: CASSRRVGTDTQYF.

The chain carries TRBV13 and TRBJ2-1, with 12 positions matching TRBD2. There are 16 residues in the CDR3. The germline CDR1 and CDR2 sequences are PRHDT and FYEKMQ (reference sequence). The V and J ends lost 2 bases and 9 bases, in that order; junction bases with no gene match: 8. This CDR3 reads CASSLSRASGRVEQFF. Here the CDR3 DNA reads TGTGCCAGCAGCTTATCTAGAGCTAGCGGGAGGGTTGAGCAGTTCTTC.

This chain connects TRBV7-7 to TRBJ2-1, with 8 bases matching TRBD1. The CDR3 sequence is 14 residues long. Germline V CDR1 and CDR2: SSHAT, FNYEAQ (reference sequence). V lost 5 bases and J lost 8; bases outside the gene matches: 8. The DNA for the CDR3 is TGTGCCAGCAGCCCCGAGGCAGGGGGCTATGAGCAGTTCTTC. Encoded protein: CASSPEAGGYEQFF.

The J gene is TRBJ2-1, the V gene TRBV12-3 or TRBV12-4, with TRBD2 matching over 7 bases. J was trimmed by 6 bases and V by 6 bases; bases with no gene match: 5. CDR3 size: 13 residues. The DNA for the CDR3 is TGTGCCAGCAGGGGAGGGGTTCTCAATGAGCAGTTCTTC. Translation: CASRGGVLNEQFF.

This chain uses TRBV5-1 with TRBJ2-1, with 8 bases matching TRBD2. The germline CDR1 and CDR2 sequences are SGHRS and YFSETQ. With 4 bases clipped from V and 4 bases from J, the junction kept 7 bases outside the gene matches. The CDR3 sequence is 15 residues long. CDR3 loop: CASSGGLAEYNEQFF. The CDR3 DNA is TGCGCCAGCAGCGGTGGACTAGCAGAGTACAATGAGCAGTTCTTC.

The V call is TRBV30, the J call TRBJ1-2, with D unresolved. The germline gives CDR1 GTSNPN, CDR2 SVGIG (reference sequence). The CDR3 is 16 residues long. The V gene lost 0 bases and the J gene lost 2 bases, with 16 bases spanning the gap. CDR3 region: CAWSVPFGEANYGYTF. The CDR3 bases are TGTGCCTGGAGTGTACCTTTCGGGGAGGCAAACTATGGCTACACCTTC.

The chain couples TRBV27 to TRBJ1-5, with 10 bases lining up with TRBD1. CDR1 and CDR2 (germline): MNHEY, SMNVEV (reference sequence). The CDR3 has 18 amino acids. V shed 0 bases and J 7 bases; nucleotides not matched to a gene: 12. The CDR3 sequence is CASSLSAHGTGVGQPQHF. Written as DNA, the CDR3 is TGTGCCAGCAGTTTATCAGCCCATGGGACAGGGGTGGGACAGCCCCAGCATTTT.

This chain uses TRBV5-6 with TRBJ2-7; D uncertain. V dropped 0 bases and J dropped 6 bases, with 13 bases sitting between them. Germline assignment: CDR1 SGHDT and CDR2 YYEEEE. This CDR3 spans 14 amino acids. The CDR3 nucleotides are TGTGCCAGCAGCTTGGGGGTTAGTCTCAGCGAGCAGTACTTC. Translation gives CASSLGVSLSEQYF.

The rearrangement uses TRBV20-1 and TRBJ2-1, with D unresolved. V gave up 3 bases and J gave up 8 bases, with 2 bases separating them. The V gene's germline CDR1 is DFQATT and CDR2 SNEGSKA (reference sequence). The CDR3 is 9 residues long. As DNA, the CDR3 is TGCAGTGCTAGGTATGAGCAGTTCTTC. Its translation: CSARYEQFF.

This sequence joins TRBV7-2 and TRBJ2-7; D call uncertain. V lost 1 base and J 0 bases, leaving 10 bases between the germline ends. The CDR3 consists of 15 residues. Germline V lookup: CDR1 SGHTA, CDR2 FQGNSA. This CDR3 is CASSLVSASSYEQYF. For the CDR3, the DNA is TGTGCCAGCAGCTTAGTGTCTGCTAGCTCCTACGAGCAGTACTTC.